This paragraph covers one T cell receptor (beta chain) sequence. Authors' processing steps: Amplified reference gene primers provided the basis for estimating nucleated cell counts. Assay used: immunoSEQ multiplex PCR; TCRdb lists only in-frame clones, some missing. The V and J calls and clone size come from that table; D and trimming were worked out from the DNA. The sample contains hundreds of thousands of clones, about 83% of which appear only once. The data were taken from a study of blood T cell repertoires in COVID-19. The study recruited people aged roughly 18 to 100 years across approximately 23 US areas. Germline trimming cut 0 bases from V and 0 bases from J; bases unmatched to any gene: 13. The CDR3 contains 19 residues. Germline V CDR1 and CDR2: SGHRS, YFSETQ.

Sequenced sample: PBMCs or T cells enriched from blood (not recorded which). The clonotype originates from a woman aged 45-65 years who had been exposed to COVID-19. The V call is TRBV5-1, the J call TRBJ2-3; 7 bases line up with TRBD1. The CDR3 loop reads CASSLDPGQNPPSTDTQYF. The DNA of the CDR3 is TGCGCCAGCAGCTTGGATCCGGGACAGAACCCCCCCAGCACAGATACGCAGTATTTT.